This T cell receptor beta chain comes out of a study of T cell responses to AZD1222 COVID-19 vaccine. Germline lookup yields CDR1 SGHNT and CDR2 YYREEE (reference sequence). V was trimmed by 0 bases and J by 2 bases, leaving 6 bases between them. The CDR3 is 14 amino acids. In this sample, this clone turned up once. TCRdb keeps only in-frame clones here, not all; method: immunoSEQ multiplex PCR. The table shows approximately 100,000 clones, with roughly nine tenths occurring only once. This receptor was taken from an adult in good health. This chain links TRBV5-4 with TRBJ1-5; D perhaps matches TRBD1 (5 bases). This sample comprised peripheral blood, obtained on day 0 of AZD1222 vaccination. Written as DNA, the CDR3 is TGTGCCAGCAGCTTGGGAGGGGGCAATCAGCCCCAGCATTTT. Translated, it gives CASSLGGGNQPQHF.